The clone carrying this TCR beta chain was observed once. Its specificity is not known. The sample belongs to a study of cytomegalovirus exposure and HLA in healthy donors. Study-wide results and caveats: In vitro testing confirmed a few CMV-associated chains as specific for CMV antigens. Later, an analysis showed that TCR beta chains associated with HLA were more clonally expanded than others that were equally common. Later on, an analysis showed TCR association rates differing by HLA locus, with DRB1 the most and HLA-C the fewest. V- and J-gene trimming in TCR beta was tied to a missense DCLRE1C variant by an analysis performed later.

PCR primers comprised 60 Vbeta and 13 Jbeta primers. Libraries were prepared by immunoSEQ multiplex PCR; TCRdb keeps only in-frame clonotypes and omits some of them. The top ten hold just under 3% of the sample, which has over 150,000 clones, roughly 80% seen once. This CDR3 region has 19 residues. The germline gives CDR1 LGHNA, CDR2 YNFKEQ. V lost 4 bases and J lost 7; bases outside the gene matches: 23. The specimen sequenced was PBMCs. This sequence was found in a woman aged 25-40 years in good health and CMV-seronegative. This chain joins TRBV4-2 and TRBJ2-7; 9 nucleotides line up with TRBD1. The CDR3 is CASSRWPPPSEQGAWEQYF. CDR3 nucleotides: TGTGCCAGCAGCCGCTGGCCTCCCCCCAGCGAACAGGGGGCTTGGGAGCAGTACTTC.